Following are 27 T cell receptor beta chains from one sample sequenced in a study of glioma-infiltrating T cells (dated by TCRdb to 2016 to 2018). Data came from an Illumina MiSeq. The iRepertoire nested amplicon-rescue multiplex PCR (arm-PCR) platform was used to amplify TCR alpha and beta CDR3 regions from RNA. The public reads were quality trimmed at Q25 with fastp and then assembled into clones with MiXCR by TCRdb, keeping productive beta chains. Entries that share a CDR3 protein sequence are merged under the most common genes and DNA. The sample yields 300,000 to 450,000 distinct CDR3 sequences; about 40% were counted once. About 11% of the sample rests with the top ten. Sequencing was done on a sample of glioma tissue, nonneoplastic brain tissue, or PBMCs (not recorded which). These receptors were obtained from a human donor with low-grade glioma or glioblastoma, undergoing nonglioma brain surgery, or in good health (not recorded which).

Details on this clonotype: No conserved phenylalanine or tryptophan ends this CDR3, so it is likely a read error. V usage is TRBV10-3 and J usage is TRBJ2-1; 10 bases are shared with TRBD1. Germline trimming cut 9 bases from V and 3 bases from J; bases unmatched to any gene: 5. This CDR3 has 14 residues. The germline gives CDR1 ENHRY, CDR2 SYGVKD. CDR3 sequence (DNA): TGTGCCATAAAGGGACAGGGGCTCTACAATGAGCAGTTCTTA. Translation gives CAIKGQGLYNEQFL.

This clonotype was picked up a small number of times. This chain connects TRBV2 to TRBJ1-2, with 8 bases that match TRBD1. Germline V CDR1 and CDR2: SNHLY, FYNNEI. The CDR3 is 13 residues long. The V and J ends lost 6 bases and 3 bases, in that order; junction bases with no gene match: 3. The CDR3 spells CASREGQDYGYTF. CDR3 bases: TGTGCCAGCAGAGAGGGACAGGACTATGGCTACACCTTC.

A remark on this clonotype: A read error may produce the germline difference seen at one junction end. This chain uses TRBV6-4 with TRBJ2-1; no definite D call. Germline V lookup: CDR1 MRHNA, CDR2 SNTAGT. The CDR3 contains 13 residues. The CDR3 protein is CASSGDPYNEHFF. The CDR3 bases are TGTGCCAGCAGTGGGGATCCATACAATGAGCATTTCTTC.

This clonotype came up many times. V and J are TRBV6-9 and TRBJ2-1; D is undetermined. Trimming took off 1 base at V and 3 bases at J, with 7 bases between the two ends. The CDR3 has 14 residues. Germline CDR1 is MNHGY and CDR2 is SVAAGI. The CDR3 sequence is CASSYYFSYNEQFF. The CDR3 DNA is TGTGCCAGCAGTTATTATTTTAGCTACAATGAGCAGTTCTTC.

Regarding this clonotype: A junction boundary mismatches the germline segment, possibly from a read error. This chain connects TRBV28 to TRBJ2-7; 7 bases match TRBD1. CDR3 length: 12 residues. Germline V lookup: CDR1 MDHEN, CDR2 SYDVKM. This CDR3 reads CASDDRVHERYF. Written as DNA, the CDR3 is TGTGCCAGCGACGACAGGGTCCACGAGCGGTACTTC. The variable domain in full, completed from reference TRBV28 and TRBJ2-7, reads DVKVTQSSRYLVKRTGEKVFLECVQDMDHENMFWYRQDPGLGLRLIYFSYDVKMKEKGDIPEGYSVSREKKERFSLILESASTNQTSMYLCASDDRVHERYFGPGTRLTVT.

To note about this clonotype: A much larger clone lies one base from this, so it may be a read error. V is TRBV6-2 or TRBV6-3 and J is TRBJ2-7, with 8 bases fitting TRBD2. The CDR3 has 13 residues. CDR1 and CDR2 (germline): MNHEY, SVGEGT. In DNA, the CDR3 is TGTGCCAGCGTTGGGACTAGTCCCTACGAGCAGCACTTC. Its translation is CASVGTSPYEQHF.

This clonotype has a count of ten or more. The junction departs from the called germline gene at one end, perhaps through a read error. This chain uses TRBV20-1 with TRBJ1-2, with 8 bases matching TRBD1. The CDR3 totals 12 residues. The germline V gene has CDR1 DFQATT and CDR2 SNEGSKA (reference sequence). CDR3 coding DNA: TGCAGTGCCAGAGGCAGGGGGCTTGGCTACACCTTC. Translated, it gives CSARGRGLGYTF.

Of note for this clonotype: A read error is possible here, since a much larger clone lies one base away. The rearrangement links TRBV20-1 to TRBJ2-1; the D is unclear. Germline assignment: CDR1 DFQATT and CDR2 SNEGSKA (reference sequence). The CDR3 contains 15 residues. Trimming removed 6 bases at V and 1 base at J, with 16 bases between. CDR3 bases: TGCAGTGCGGAAAGCCAGGCCCTTTCCTACAATGAGCAGTTCTTC. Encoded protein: CSAESQALSYNEQFF.

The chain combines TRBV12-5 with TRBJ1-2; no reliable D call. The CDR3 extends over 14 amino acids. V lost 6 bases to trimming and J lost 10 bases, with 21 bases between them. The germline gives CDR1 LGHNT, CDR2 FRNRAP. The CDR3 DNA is TGTGCTAGTGGCTCCAACGCTCAACGACCGGACTACACCTTC. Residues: CASGSNAQRPDYTF.

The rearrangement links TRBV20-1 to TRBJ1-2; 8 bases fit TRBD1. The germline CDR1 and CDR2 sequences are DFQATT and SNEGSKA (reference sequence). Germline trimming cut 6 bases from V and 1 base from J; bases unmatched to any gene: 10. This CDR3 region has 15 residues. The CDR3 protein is CSAILGQAINYGYTF. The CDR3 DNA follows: TGCAGTGCCATACTGGGACAGGCCATTAACTATGGCTACACCTTC.

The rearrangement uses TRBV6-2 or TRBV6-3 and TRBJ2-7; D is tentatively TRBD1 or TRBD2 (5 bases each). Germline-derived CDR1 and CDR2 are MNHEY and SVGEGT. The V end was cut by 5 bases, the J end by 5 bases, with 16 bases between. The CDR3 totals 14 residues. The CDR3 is CASSPRGPPDEQYF. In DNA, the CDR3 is TGTGCCAGCAGTCCCCGGGGACCGCCCGACGAGCAGTACTTC.

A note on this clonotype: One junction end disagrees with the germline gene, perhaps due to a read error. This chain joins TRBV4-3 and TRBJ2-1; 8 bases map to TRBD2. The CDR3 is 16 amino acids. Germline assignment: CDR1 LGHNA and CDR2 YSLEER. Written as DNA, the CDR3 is TGCGCCATCAGCCGTCACATTCCGGGAGGGGACAATGAGCAGTTCTTC. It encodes CAISRHIPGGDNEQFF.

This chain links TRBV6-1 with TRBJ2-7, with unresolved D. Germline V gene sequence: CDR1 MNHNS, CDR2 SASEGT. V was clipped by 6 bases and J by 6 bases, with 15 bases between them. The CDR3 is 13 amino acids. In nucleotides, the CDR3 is TGTGCCAGCAGCCAAAGGGCCCCCTCCGAGCAGTACTTC. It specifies CASSQRAPSEQYF.

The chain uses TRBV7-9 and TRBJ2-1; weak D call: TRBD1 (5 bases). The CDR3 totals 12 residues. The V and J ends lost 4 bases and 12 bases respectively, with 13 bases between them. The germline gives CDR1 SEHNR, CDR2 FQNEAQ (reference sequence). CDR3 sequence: CASSYPGSWQFF. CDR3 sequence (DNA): TGTGCCAGCAGCTACCCAGGGTCTTGGCAGTTCTTC.

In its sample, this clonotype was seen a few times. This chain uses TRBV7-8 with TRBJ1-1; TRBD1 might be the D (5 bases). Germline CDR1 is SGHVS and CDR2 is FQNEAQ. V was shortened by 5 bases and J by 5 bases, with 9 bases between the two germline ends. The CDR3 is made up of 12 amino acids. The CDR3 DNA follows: TGTGCCAGCAGCATGGAGGGGACTGAAGCTTTCTTT. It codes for CASSMEGTEAFF.

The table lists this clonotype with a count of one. CDR3 residues: CATSRGGTSGTYNEQFF. CDR3 DNA sequence: TGTGCCACCAGCAGGGGTGGGACTAGCGGGACCTACAATGAGCAGTTCTTC. The chain carries TRBV15 and TRBJ2-1, with 13 bases aligning to TRBD2. Per the germline V gene, CDR1 is LNHNV and CDR2 is YYDKDF (reference sequence). V gave up 3 bases and J gave up 2 bases; unmatched junction bases: 4. This CDR3 has 17 amino acids.

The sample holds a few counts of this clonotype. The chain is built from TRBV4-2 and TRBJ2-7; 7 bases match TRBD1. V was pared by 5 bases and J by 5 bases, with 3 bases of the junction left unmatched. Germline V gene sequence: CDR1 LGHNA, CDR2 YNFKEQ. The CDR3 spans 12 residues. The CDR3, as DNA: TGTGCCAGCAGCATGACAGGGAACGAGCAGTACTTC. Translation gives CASSMTGNEQYF.

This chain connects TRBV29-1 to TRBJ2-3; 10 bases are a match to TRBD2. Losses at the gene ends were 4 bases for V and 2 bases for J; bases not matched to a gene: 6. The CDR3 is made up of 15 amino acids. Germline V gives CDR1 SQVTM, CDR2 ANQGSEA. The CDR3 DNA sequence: TGCAGCGTTGCGGGACTAGCGAGCGACACAGATACGCAGTATTTT. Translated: CSVAGLASDTDTQYF.

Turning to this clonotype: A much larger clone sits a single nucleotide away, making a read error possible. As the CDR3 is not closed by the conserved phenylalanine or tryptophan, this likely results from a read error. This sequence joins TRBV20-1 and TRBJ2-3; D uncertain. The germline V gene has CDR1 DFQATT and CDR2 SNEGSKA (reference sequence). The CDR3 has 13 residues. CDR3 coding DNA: TGCAGCGCTATGGTGGCCAACACAGATACGCAGTATGTT. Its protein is CSAMVANTDTQYV.

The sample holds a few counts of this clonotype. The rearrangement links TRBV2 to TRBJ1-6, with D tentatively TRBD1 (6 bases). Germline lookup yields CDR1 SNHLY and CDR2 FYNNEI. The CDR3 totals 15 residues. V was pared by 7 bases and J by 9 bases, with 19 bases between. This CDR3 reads CASIKGQIVGSPLHF. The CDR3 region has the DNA TGTGCCAGCATCAAAGGACAGATCGTGGGTTCACCCCTCCACTTT. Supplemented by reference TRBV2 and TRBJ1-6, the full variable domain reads EPEVTQTPSHQVTQMGQEVILRCVPISNHLYFYWYRQILGQKVEFLVSFYNNEISEKSEIFDDQFSVERPDGSNFTLKIRSTKLEDSAMYFCASIKGQIVGSPLHFGNGTRLTVT.

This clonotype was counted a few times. CDR3 nucleotide sequence: TGTGCCAGCAGCCAAGTAGTCAATGAGCAGTTCTTC. Its protein is CASSQVVNEQFF. The genes are TRBV4-2 and TRBJ2-1; D remains ambiguous. Trimming removed 1 base from V and 6 bases from J, with 4 bases in between. The CDR3 is made up of 12 amino acids. Germline V gene data show CDR1 as LGHNA and CDR2 as YNFKEQ.

This CDR3 is CSAKYGTSGSYEQYF. The DNA for the CDR3 is TGCAGTGCTAAATACGGGACTAGCGGTTCCTACGAGCAGTACTTC. V gene TRBV20-1 combines with J gene TRBJ2-7, with 11 bases identical to TRBD2. The trim removed 4 bases at V and 1 base at J, leaving 6 bases unmatched. Germline V CDR1 and CDR2: DFQATT, SNEGSKA (reference sequence). The CDR3 is made up of 15 amino acids.

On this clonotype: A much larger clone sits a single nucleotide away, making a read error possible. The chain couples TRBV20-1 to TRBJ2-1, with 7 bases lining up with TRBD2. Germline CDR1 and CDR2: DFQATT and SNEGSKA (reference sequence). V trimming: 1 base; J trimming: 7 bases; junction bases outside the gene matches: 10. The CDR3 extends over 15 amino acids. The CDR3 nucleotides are TGCAGTGCTAGAGCTGGACTAGAGGGAGGGAATGAGCAGTTCTTC. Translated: CSARAGLEGGNEQFF.

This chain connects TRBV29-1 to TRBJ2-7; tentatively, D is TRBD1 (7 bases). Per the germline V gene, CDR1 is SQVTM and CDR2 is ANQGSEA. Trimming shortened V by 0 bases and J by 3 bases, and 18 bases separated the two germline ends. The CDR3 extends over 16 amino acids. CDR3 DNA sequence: TGCAGCGTTGAAGACCCGAAGGGGGCGGGACGCTACGAGCAGTACTTC. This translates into CSVEDPKGAGRYEQYF.

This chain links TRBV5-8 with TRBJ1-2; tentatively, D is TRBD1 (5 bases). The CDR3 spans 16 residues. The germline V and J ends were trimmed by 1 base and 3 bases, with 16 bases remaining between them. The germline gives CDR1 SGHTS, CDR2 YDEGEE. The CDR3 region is CASSLTRQSWHYGYTF. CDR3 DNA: TGTGCCAGCAGCTTGACTCGACAGTCCTGGCACTATGGCTACACCTTC.

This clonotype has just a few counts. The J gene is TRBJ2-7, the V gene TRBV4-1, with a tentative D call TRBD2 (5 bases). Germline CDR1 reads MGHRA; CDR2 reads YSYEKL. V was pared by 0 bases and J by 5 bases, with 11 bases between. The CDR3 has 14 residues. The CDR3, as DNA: TGCGCCAGCAGCCAAGATTCGGGGTTAAACGAGCAGTACTTC. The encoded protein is CASSQDSGLNEQYF.

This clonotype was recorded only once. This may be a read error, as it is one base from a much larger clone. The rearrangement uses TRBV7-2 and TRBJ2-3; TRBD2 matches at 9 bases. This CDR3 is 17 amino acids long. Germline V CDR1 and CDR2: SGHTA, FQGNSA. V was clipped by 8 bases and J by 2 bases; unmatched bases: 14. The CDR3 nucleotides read TGTGCCAGCCCCAGGGGGGGACGACTAGCGGTCACAGATACGCAGTATTTT. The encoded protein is CASPRGGRLAVTDTQYF.